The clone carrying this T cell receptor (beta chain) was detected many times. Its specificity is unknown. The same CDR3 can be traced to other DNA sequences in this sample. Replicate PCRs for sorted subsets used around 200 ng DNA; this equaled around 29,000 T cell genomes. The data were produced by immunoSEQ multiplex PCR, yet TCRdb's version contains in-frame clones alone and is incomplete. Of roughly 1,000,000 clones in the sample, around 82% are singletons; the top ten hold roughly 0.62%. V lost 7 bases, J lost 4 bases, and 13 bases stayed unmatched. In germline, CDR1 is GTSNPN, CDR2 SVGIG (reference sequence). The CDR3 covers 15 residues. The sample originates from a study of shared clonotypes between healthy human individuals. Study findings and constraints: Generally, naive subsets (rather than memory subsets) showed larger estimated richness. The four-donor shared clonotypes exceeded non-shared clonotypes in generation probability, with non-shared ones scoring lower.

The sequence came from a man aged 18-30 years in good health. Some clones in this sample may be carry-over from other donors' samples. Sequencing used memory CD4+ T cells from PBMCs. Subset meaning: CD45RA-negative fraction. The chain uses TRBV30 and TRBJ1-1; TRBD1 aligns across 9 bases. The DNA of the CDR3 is TGTGCCTTCTCTCTACAGGGGGCGGGGAGCACTGAAGCTTTCTTT. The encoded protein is CAFSLQGAGSTEAFF.